These T cell receptor beta chains were read from a single sample in a study of shared clonotypes between healthy human individuals. The table came from immunoSEQ multiplex PCR; TCRdb's copy has only in-frame clones and leaves some out. The sample lists around 1.9 million clones; 90% to 95% were seen once. Specimen: naive CD8+ T cells from PBMCs. These receptors originate from a man between 18 and 29 years old in good health. Some clones in this sample may be carry-over from other donors' samples. Each CDR3 is given with its conserved first and last residue. A D gene is named only where the DNA matches it firmly. Some rows have no size entry. The others give once, few or many, or a class for an expanded clone.

TRBD2	NA	TRBJ2-1	TRBV7-2	CASSLSGTSGNEQFF	TGTGCCAGCAGCTTGTCCGGGACTAGCGGAAATGAGCAGTTCTTC
TRBD1	NA	TRBJ2-7	TRBV5-8	CASSQRTGYEQYF	TGTGCCAGCAGCCAAAGGACAGGGTACGAGCAGTACTTC
NA	NA	TRBJ2-3	TRBV27	CASLHTRGEGDTDTQYF	TGTGCCAGCTTACACACGAGGGGCGAGGGGGACACAGATACGCAGTATTTT
TRBD1	NA	TRBJ2-3	TRBV11-2	CASSLTGQGVTDTQYF	TGTGCCAGCAGCTTGACAGGACAGGGGGTAACAGATACGCAGTATTTT
TRBD2	NA	TRBJ2-1	TRBV28	CASSLSLITSGYNEQFF	TGTGCCAGCAGTTTATCGTTAATAACTAGCGGATACAATGAGCAGTTCTTC
NA	NA	TRBJ2-4	TRBV28	CASSFPRVGNIQYF	TGTGCCAGCAGTTTCCCCAGGGTGGGAAACATTCAGTACTTC
NA	NA	TRBJ1-2	TRBV7-2	CASSLGTAADYGYTF	TGTGCCAGCAGCTTAGGGACAGCTGCCGACTATGGCTACACCTTC
NA	NA	TRBJ1-4	TRBV13	CASSLAGYEKLFF	TGTGCCAGCAGCTTGGCAGGGTACGAAAAACTGTTTTTT
TRBD2	NA	TRBJ2-3	TRBV28	CASRTDEGLAPSTDTQYF	TGTGCCAGCAGAACCGATGAAGGACTAGCTCCTAGCACAGATACGCAGTATTTT
TRBD1	once	TRBJ2-2	TRBV28	CASSFRTGLTNTGELFF	TGTGCCAGCAGTTTTCGGACAGGGCTTACGAACACCGGGGAGCTGTTTTTT
TRBD1	once	TRBJ2-7	TRBV27	CASSFLSGQLFYEQYF	TGTGCCAGCAGTTTTCTTTCGGGACAGTTATTCTACGAGCAGTACTTC
TRBD2	NA	TRBJ2-1	TRBV10-3	CAISVQGLAGSSSYNEQFF	TGTGCCATCAGTGTACAGGGACTAGCGGGTAGTAGCTCCTACAATGAGCAGTTCTTC
NA	once	TRBJ1-2	TRBV4-1	CAGSQDHPPGYGYTF	TGCGCCGGCAGCCAAGATCATCCGCCTGGCTATGGCTACACCTTC
NA	NA	TRBJ2-7	TRBV11-1	CASSLDQREQYF	TGTGCCAGCAGCTTAGACCAGAGGGAGCAGTACTTC
NA	NA	TRBJ2-6	TRBV28	CASSSRQGLSGANVLTF	TGTGCCAGCAGTTCCCGACAAGGTCTCTCTGGGGCCAACGTCCTGACTTTC
NA	NA	TRBJ1-2	TRBV5-8	CASSSVAQSGYTF	TGTGCCAGCAGCAGTGTGGCGCAGTCGGGCTACACCTTC
TRBD1	NA	TRBJ2-2	TRBV9	CASSGQGATNTGELFF	TGTGCCAGCAGCGGACAGGGGGCTACGAACACCGGGGAGCTGTTTTTT
NA	NA	TRBJ2-1	TRBV9	CASSYNEQFF	TGTGCCAGCAGCTACAATGAGCAGTTCTTC
TRBD2	NA	TRBJ2-5	TRBV15	CATSSLPWRTSPETQYF	TGTGCCACCAGCAGCCTCCCGTGGCGGACTAGCCCCGAGACCCAGTACTTC
NA	once	TRBJ2-1	TRBV7-8	CASSLFGDNEQFF	TGTGCCAGCAGCTTATTCGGGGACAATGAGCAGTTCTTC
NA	NA	TRBJ1-5	TRBV19	CASSDIYSNQPQHF	TGTGCCAGTAGTGACATATATAGCAATCAGCCCCAGCATTTT
TRBD2	NA	TRBJ2-3	TRBV10-3	CAISELAGDTQYF	TGTGCCATCAGTGAGTTAGCGGGAGATACGCAGTATTTT
NA	NA	TRBJ2-6	TRBV7-6	CASSLEIKFGGGANVLTF	TGTGCCAGCAGCTTAGAGATCAAGTTCGGGGGTGGGGCCAACGTCCTGACTTTC
NA	NA	TRBJ2-7	TRBV27	CASSSQGLEQYF	TGTGCCAGCAGTTCCCAGGGTCTCGAGCAGTACTTC
NA	NA	TRBJ1-5	TRBV27	CASSLTGSNQPQHF	TGTGCCAGCAGTTTGACAGGAAGCAATCAGCCCCAGCATTTT
TRBD2	NA	TRBJ2-3	TRBV7-6	CASSPLEGTSGRTDTQYF	TGTGCCAGCAGCCCCCTCGAGGGGACTAGCGGGCGCACAGATACGCAGTATTTT
NA	NA	TRBJ2-1	TRBV7-9	CASSVLTASSYNEQFF	TGTGCCAGCAGCGTACTGACTGCTAGCTCCTACAATGAGCAGTTCTTC
TRBD2	NA	TRBJ2-7	TRBV29-1	CSVRREPREQYF	TGCAGCGTGAGGCGGGAGCCTCGGGAGCAGTACTTC
TRBD2	NA	TRBJ2-1	TRBV18	CASSESGRPRYNEQFF	TGTGCCAGCTCAGAAAGCGGGAGGCCGCGGTACAATGAGCAGTTCTTC
NA	NA	TRBJ1-2	TRBV29-1	CSVDGVQGYTF	TGCAGCGTTGACGGCGTCCAGGGCTACACCTTC
NA	NA	TRBJ2-3	TRBV6-1	CASSERDISSTDTQYF	TGTGCCAGCAGTGAAAGGGATATATCTAGCACAGATACGCAGTATTTT
NA	NA	TRBJ2-7	TRBV28	CASSSQGNEQYF	TGTGCCAGCAGTTCGCAGGGGAACGAGCAGTACTTC
TRBD2	NA	TRBJ2-2	TRBV5-6	CASSLLASGSYNTGELFF	TGTGCCAGCAGCTTGTTGGCTAGCGGGAGTTACAACACCGGGGAGCTGTTTTTT
NA	NA	TRBJ1-5	TRBV9	CASSVGDRHQPQHF	TGTGCCAGCAGCGTAGGGGATCGACATCAGCCCCAGCATTTT
TRBD1	NA	TRBJ1-1	TRBV27	CASSFGLGTVNTEAFF	TGTGCCAGCAGTTTTGGACTCGGGACAGTGAACACTGAAGCTTTCTTT
TRBD1	NA	TRBJ2-1	TRBV11-1	CASSSGQAHYNEQFF	TGTGCCAGCAGCAGCGGACAGGCCCATTACAATGAGCAGTTCTTC
TRBD2	NA	TRBJ2-1	TRBV27	CASRPRGLDNEQFF	TGTGCCAGCCGCCCGCGGGGACTAGACAATGAGCAGTTCTTC
NA	once	TRBJ2-1	TRBV19	CANSVSGRLHNEQFF	TGTGCTAACTCTGTGTCGGGACGCCTACACAATGAGCAGTTCTTC
NA	NA	TRBJ1-5	TRBV6-6	CASRDSGSPGQPQHF	TGTGCCAGCCGTGACTCGGGCTCCCCGGGTCAGCCCCAGCATTTT
NA	NA	TRBJ2-5	TRBV9	CASSPGERGYQETQYF	TGTGCCAGCAGCCCGGGGGAAAGGGGGTACCAAGAGACCCAGTACTTC
NA	NA	TRBJ2-4	TRBV9	CASSVGKSKNIQYF	TGTGCCAGCAGCGTAGGGAAAAGCAAAAACATTCAGTACTTC
NA	NA	TRBJ1-1	TRBV4-1	CASSQATSWGPNTEAFF	TGCGCCAGCAGCCAAGCCACCTCGTGGGGGCCCAACACTGAAGCTTTCTTT
NA	NA	TRBJ2-5	TRBV4-2	CASSQPGEGRPETQYF	TGTGCCAGCAGCCAACCTGGCGAGGGCCGACCAGAGACCCAGTACTTC
NA	NA	TRBJ1-2	TRBV25-1	CASSEYPAGYGYTF	TGTGCCAGCAGTGAATACCCGGCAGGGTATGGCTACACCTTC
NA	NA	TRBJ2-2	TRBV9	CASSVAQGTNTGELFF	TGTGCCAGCAGCGTAGCTCAGGGGACGAACACCGGGGAGCTGTTTTTT
NA	NA	TRBJ2-3	TRBV7-3	CASSPTPRDWGADTQYF	TGTGCCAGCAGCCCGACCCCGCGGGACTGGGGAGCAGATACGCAGTATTTT
NA	NA	TRBJ1-2	TRBV28	CASSSPHRELGGGYTF	TGTGCCAGCAGTTCCCCCCACAGGGAGTTAGGAGGCGGCTACACCTTC
TRBD1	NA	TRBJ2-7	TRBV27	CASRKTGGDEQYF	TGTGCCAGCAGGAAGACAGGGGGCGACGAGCAGTACTTC
NA	NA	TRBJ2-7	TRBV10-2	CASSEDGYEQYF	TGCGCCAGCAGTGAGGACGGCTACGAGCAGTACTTC
NA	NA	TRBJ2-7	TRBV14	CASSQGQPGIPSWYEQYF	TGTGCCAGCAGCCAAGGACAGCCGGGCATTCCTTCTTGGTACGAGCAGTACTTC
NA	NA	TRBJ2-7	TRBV9	CASSATEGPQYF	TGTGCCAGCAGCGCAACCGAAGGGCCGCAGTACTTC
NA	NA	TRBJ1-1	TRBV7-8	CASSLGGPEAFF	TGTGCCAGCAGCTTAGGGGGACCCGAAGCTTTCTTT